Here is one T cell receptor (beta chain) with its context. This entry belongs to a study of blood T cell repertoires in COVID-19. The data were produced by immunoSEQ multiplex PCR, yet TCRdb's version contains in-frame clones alone and is incomplete. This table has 250,000 to 350,000 clones, around 87% appearing once. The CDR3 loop spans 13 amino acids. V was pared by 6 bases and J by 8 bases, with 7 bases of the junction left unmatched. The germline CDR1 and CDR2 sequences are WNHNN and SYGVQD (reference sequence). The V and J genes are TRBV10-1 and TRBJ1-2; 9 bases align to TRBD1. This receptor was obtained from a woman in her 50s who had recovered from COVID-19. Sequencing input: peripheral blood. CDR3 sequence reads: CASSEGQGNGYTF. Written as DNA, the CDR3 is TGCGCCAGCAGCGAGGGACAGGGTAACGGCTACACCTTC.